This T cell receptor (beta chain) was observed in a study of graft-versus-host responses after intestinal transplantation. The overall study: The recipients all started with anti-thymocyte globulin induction and then took tacrolimus and steroids for three to four years.

The protocol was immunoSEQ multiplex PCR, while the TCRdb copy is restricted to in-frame clones and leaves out a portion. Here the sample spans 90,000 to 120,000 clones, over 75% being singletons. Remarks on this clone: The antigen remains unidentified.

This receptor was identified in a human donor who received an intestinal transplant. This specimen was unstimulated CD4+ T cells sorted from spleen or lymph node cells, taken before intestinal transplant.

CDR3 DNA: TGTGCCAGCAGTTGGGGTATAGACACCGGGGAGCTGTTTTTT. It encodes CASSWGIDTGELFF. This chain connects TRBV6-5 to TRBJ2-2; D unclear. The V and J ends lost 4 bases and 3 bases respectively, with 9 bases between them. The V gene's germline CDR1 is MNHEY and CDR2 SVGAGI. The CDR3 length is 14 residues.